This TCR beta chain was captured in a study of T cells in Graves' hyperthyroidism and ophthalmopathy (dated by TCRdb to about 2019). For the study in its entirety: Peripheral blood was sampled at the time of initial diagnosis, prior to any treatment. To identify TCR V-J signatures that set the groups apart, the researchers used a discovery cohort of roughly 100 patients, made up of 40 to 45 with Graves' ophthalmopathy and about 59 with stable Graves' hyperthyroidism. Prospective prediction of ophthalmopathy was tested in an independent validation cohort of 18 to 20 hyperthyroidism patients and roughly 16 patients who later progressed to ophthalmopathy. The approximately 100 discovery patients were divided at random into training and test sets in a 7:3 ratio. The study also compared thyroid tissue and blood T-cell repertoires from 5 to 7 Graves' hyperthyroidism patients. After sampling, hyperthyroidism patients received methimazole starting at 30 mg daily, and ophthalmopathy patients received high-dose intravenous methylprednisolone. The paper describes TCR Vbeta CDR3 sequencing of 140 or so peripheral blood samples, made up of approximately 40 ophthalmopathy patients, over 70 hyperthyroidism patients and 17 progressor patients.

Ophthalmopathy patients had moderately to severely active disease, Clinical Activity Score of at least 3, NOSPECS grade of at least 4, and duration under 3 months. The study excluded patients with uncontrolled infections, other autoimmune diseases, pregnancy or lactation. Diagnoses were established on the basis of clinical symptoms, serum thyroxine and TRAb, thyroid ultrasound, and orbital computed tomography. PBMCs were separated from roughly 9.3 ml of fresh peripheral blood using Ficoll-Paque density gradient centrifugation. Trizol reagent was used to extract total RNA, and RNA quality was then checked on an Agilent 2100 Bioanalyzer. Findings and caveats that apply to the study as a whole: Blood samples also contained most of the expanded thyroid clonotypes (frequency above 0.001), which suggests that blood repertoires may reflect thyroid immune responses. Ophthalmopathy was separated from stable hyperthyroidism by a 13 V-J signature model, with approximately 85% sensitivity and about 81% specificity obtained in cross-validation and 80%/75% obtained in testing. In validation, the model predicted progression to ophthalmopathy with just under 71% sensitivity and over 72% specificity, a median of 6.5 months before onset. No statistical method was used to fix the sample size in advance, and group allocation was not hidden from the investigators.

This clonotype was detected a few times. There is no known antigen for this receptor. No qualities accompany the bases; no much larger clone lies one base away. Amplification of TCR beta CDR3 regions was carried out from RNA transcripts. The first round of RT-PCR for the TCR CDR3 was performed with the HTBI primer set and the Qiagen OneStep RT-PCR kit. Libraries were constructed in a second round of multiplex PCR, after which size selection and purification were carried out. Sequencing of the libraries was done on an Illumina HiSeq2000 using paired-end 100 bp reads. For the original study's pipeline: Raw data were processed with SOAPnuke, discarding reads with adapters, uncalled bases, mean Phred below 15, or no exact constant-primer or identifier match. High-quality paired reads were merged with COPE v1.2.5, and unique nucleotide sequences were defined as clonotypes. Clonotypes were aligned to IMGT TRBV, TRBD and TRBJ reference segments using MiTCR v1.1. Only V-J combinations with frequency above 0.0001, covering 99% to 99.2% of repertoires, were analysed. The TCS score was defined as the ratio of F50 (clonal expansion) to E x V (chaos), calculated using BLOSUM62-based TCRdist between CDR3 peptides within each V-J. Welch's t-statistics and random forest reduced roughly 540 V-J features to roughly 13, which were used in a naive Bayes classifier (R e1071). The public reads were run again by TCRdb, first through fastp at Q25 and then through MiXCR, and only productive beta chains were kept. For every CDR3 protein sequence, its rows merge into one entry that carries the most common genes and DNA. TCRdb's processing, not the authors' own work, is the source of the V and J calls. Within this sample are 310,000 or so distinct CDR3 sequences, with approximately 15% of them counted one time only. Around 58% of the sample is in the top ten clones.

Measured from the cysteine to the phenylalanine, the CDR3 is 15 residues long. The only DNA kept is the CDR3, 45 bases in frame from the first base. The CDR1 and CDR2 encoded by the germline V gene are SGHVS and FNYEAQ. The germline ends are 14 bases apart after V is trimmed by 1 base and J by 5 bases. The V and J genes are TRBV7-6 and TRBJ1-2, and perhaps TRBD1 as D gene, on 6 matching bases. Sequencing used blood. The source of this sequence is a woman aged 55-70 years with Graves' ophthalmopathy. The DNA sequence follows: TGTGCCAGCAGCTTAGAAAAGGGGGAAGGGTATGGCTACACCTTC. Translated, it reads CASSLEKGEGYGYTF. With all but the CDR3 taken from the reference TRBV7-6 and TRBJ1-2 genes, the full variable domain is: GAGVSQSPRYKVTKRGQDVALRCDPISGHVSLYWYRQALGQGPEFLTYFNYEAQQDKSGLPNDRFSAERPEGSISTLTIQRTEQRDSAMYRCASSLEKGEGYGYTFGSGTRLTVV.